This T cell receptor (beta chain) appears in the sequencing data of a study of blood T cell repertoires in COVID-19. Across the study: COVID-19 samples, acute and convalescent, were from the United States, Italy and Spain. PBMCs, B-cell-depleted T cells, or T cells were the source of the cDNA or gDNA that made up the material.

Per germline, CDR1 LGHDT and CDR2 YNNKEL (reference sequence). V was clipped by 4 bases and J by 3 bases, with 16 bases between them. CDR3 length equals 15 residues. In the authors' methods: It was from reference gene primer amplification that nucleated cell counts were estimated. The table came from immunoSEQ multiplex PCR; TCRdb's copy has only in-frame clones and leaves some out. That table furnishes V, J and clone size, whereas the DNA furnished D and trimming. The top ten hold under 0.9% of the sample, which has about 200,000 clones, about 88% seen once. The chain has TRBV3-1 (or the pseudogene TRBV3-2) and TRBJ2-7; D is perhaps TRBD2 (5 bases). Sequenced material: peripheral blood. This TCR was sampled from a man aged 40-55 years with acute or convalescent COVID-19. In nucleotides, the CDR3 is TGTGCCAGCAGCCCCACGGGCAGCGGATACTACGAGCAGTACTTC. Protein: CASSPTGSGYYEQYF.